The sequence of this T cell receptor (beta chain) was determined in a study of T cell responses to AZD1222 COVID-19 vaccine. Profiling relied on immunoSEQ multiplex PCR, and the TCRdb table lists in-frame clones only, not all of them. The sample contains 15,000 or so clones, about four fifths of which appear only once. V lost 4 bases to trimming and J lost 0 bases, with 13 bases between them. From germline, CDR1 is MGHRA and CDR2 YSYEKL. The CDR3 is 15 residues long. The sequence derives from an adult who received the AZD1222 COVID-19 vaccine. The rearrangement uses TRBV4-1 and TRBJ2-7; no firm D call. Material: peripheral blood, obtained 28 days after the second AZD1222 dose. The CDR3 loop is CASSPSFTPSYEQYF. CDR3 in DNA: TGCGCCAGCAGCCCGAGCTTTACCCCCTCCTACGAGCAGTACTTC.